The present T cell receptor beta chain was sequenced within a study of cytomegalovirus exposure and HLA in healthy donors. Study overall: Among the approximately 430 donors who were genotyped, approximately 76% fell in the genetic ancestry cluster that is associated with self-reported Caucasian donors.

General study points: There were approximately 150 TCR beta chains listed as cytomegalovirus-associated. Further analysis was carried out later, and it showed several of the most significant clusters appearing linked to common viral pathogens.

PCR involved 60 Vbeta and 13 Jbeta primers. Generated by immunoSEQ multiplex PCR, the TCRdb table keeps only in-frame clones and is missing some. The sample shows about 140,000 clones, roughly 80% of them seen only once. Healthy bone marrow donors made up the cohort. About this clone itself: The target antigen is unknown.

The germline V and J ends were trimmed by 4 bases and 4 bases, with 8 bases remaining between them. The CDR3 runs 12 residues. CDR1 and CDR2 (germline): SGHNT, YYREEE (reference sequence). What was sequenced was PBMCs. V usage is TRBV5-4 and J usage is TRBJ1-2; D is perhaps TRBD1 (6 bases). This sequence originates from a man aged 40-55 years in good health and CMV-seronegative. CDR3 nucleotide sequence: TGTGCCAGCAGCCTGGACAGCTATGGCTACACCTTC. This sequence encodes CASSLDSYGYTF.